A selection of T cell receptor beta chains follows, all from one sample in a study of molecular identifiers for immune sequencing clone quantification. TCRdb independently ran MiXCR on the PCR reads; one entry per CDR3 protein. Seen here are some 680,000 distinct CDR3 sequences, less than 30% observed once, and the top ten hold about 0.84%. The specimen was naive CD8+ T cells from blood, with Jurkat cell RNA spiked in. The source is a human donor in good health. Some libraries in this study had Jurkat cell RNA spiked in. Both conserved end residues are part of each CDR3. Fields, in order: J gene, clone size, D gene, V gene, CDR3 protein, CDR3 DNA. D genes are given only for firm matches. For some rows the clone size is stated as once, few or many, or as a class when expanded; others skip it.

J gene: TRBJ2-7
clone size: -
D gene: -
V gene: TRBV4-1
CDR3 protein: CASSQQGRYEQYF
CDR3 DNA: TGCGCCAGCAGCCAACAGGGAAGGTACGAGCAGTACTTC

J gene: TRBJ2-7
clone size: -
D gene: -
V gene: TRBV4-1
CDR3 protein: CASSQGTPGYEQYF
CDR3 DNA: TGCGCCAGCAGCCAAGGAACCCCAGGCTACGAGCAGTACTTC

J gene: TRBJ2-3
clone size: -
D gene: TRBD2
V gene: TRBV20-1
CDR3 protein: CSADPPGLAGGFTDAQYF
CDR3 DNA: TGCAGTGCAGACCCTCCGGGACTAGCGGGGGGCTTCACAGATGCGCAGTATTTT

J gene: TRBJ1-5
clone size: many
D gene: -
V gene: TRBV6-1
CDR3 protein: CASNAQGQPQHF
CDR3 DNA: TGTGCCAGCAATGCACAGGGACAGCCCCAGCATTTT

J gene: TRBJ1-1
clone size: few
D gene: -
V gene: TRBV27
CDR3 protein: CASSFNPSNTESFF
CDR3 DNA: TGTGCCAGCAGTTTCAACCCCAGTAACACTGAATCTTTCTTT

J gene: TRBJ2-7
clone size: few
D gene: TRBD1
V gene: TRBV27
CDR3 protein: CASSATFAATGLSFYEQYF
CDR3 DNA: TGTGCCAGCAGTGCTACTTTCGCAGCGACAGGGTTATCCTTCTACGAGCAGTACTTC

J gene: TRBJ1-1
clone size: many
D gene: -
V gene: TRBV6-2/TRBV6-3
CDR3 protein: CASSRIPGETEAFF
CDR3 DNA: TGTGCCAGCAGCCGGATCCCCGGGGAAACTGAAGCTTTCTTT

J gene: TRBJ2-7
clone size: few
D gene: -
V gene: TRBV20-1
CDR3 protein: CSASWASYEQYF
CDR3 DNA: TGCAGTGCTAGTTGGGCTAGCTACGAGCAGTACTTC

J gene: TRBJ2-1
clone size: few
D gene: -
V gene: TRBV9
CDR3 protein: CASSAKRDLISYNEQFF
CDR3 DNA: TGTGCCAGCAGCGCAAAGAGGGATCTTATCTCCTACAATGAGCAGTTCTTC

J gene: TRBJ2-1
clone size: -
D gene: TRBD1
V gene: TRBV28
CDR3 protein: CASSSPTGGPYNEQFF
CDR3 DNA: TGTGCCAGCAGTTCGCCGACAGGGGGCCCCTACAATGAGCAGTTCTTC

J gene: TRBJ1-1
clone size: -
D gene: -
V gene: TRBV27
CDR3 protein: CASSLRGRGTEAFF
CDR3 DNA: TGTGCCAGCAGTTTACGGGGGCGCGGCACTGAAGCTTTCTTT

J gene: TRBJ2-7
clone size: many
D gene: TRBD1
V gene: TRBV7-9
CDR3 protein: CASSSPDRAWEQYF
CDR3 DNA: TGTGCCAGCAGCTCTCCGGACAGGGCGTGGGAGCAGTACTTC

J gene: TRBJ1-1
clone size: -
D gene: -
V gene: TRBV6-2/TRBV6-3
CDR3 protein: CASSWTEWCTEAFF
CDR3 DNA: TGTGCCAGCAGTTGGACGGAGTGGTGCACTGAAGCTTTCTTT

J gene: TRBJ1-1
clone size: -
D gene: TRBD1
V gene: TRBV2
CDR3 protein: CASSGWDRGYTEAFF
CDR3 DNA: TGTGCCAGCAGTGGATGGGACAGGGGATACACTGAAGCTTTCTTT

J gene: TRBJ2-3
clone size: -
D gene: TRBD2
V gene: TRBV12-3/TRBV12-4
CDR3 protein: CASSSSQRGRATDTQYF
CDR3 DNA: TGTGCCAGCAGTTCATCCCAGCGGGGGAGGGCCACAGATACGCAGTATTTT

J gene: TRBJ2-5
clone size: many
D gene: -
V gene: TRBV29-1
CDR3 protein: CSVLVRVDRGQETQYF
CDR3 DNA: TGCAGCGTCCTTGTACGGGTGGATCGGGGGCAAGAGACCCAGTACTTC

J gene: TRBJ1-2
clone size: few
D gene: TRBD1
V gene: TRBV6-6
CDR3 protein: CASSYSIMWTGEDNYGYTF
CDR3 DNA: TGTGCCAGCAGTTACTCTATTATGTGGACAGGGGAAGATAACTATGGCTACACCTTC

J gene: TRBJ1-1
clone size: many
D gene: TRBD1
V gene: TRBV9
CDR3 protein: CASSPGGGGEAFF
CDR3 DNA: TGTGCCAGCAGCCCAGGGGGGGGCGGTGAAGCTTTCTTT

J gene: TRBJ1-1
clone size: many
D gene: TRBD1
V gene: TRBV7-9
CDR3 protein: CASTLFIRTGGKMNTEAFF
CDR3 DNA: TGTGCCAGCACCCTCTTCATCCGGACAGGGGGAAAAATGAACACTGAAGCTTTCTTT

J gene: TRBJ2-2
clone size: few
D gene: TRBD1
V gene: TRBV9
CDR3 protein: CASAGQGVTGELFF
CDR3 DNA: TGTGCCAGTGCGGGACAGGGGGTCACCGGGGAGCTGTTTTTT

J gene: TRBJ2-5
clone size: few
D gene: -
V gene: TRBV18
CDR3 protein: CASSLWSAEQETQYF
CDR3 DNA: TGTGCCAGCTCACTTTGGAGTGCAGAACAAGAGACCCAGTACTTC

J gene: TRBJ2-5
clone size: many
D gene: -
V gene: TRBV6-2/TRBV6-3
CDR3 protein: CASSPGPRETQYF
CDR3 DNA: TGTGCCAGCAGCCCAGGACCTCGAGAGACCCAGTACTTC

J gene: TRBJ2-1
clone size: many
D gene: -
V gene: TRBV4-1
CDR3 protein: CASSQEADTYNEQFF
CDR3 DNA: TGCGCCAGCAGCCAAGAAGCGGATACTTACAATGAGCAGTTCTTC

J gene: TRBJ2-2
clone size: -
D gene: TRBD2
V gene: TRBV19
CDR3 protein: CASSILASGAALTGELFF
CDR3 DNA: TGTGCCAGTAGTATTCTCGCTAGCGGGGCCGCCCTCACCGGGGAGCTGTTTTTT

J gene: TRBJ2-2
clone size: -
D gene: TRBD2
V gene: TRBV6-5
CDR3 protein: CASNPTPAGAYTGELFF
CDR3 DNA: TGTGCCAGCAACCCAACCCCCGCGGGAGCGTATACCGGGGAGCTGTTTTTT

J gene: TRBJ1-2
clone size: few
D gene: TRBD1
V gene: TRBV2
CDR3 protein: CASSPTGDANYGYTF
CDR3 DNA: TGTGCCAGCAGCCCGACAGGGGACGCTAACTATGGCTACACCTTC

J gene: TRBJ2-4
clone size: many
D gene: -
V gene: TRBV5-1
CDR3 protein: CASSLDGIAKNIQYF
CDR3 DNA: TGCGCCAGCAGCTTGGACGGTATAGCCAAAAACATTCAGTACTTC

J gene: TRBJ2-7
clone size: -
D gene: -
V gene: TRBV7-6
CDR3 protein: CASSLGPTEYEQYF
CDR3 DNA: TGTGCCAGCAGCTTAGGACCCACTGAATACGAGCAGTACTTC

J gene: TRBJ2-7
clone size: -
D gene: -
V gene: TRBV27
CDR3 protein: CASSLLGRGYEQYF
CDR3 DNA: TGTGCCAGCAGTTTATTAGGCAGGGGTTACGAGCAGTACTTC

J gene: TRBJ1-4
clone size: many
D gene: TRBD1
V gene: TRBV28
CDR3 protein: CASSLSGQTNEKLFF
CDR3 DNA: TGTGCCAGCAGTTTATCGGGACAGACTAATGAAAAACTGTTTTTT

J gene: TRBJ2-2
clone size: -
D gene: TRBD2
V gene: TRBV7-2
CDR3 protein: CASSTPTGLAGGPGVPGELFF
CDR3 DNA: TGTGCCAGCAGCACACCGACGGGACTGGCGGGGGGGCCTGGTGTGCCCGGGGAGCTGTTTTTT

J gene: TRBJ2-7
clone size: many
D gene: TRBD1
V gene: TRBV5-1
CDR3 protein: CASSSTGGDPYEQYF
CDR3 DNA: TGCGCCAGCAGCTCGACAGGGGGTGATCCCTACGAGCAGTACTTC

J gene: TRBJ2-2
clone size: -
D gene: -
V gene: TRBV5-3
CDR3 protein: CASSLGASGNTGELFF
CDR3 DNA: TGTGCCAGCAGCTTGGGGGCTAGCGGGAACACCGGGGAGCTGTTTTTT

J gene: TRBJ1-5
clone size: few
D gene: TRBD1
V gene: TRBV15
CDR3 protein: CATSRLGTGIDQPQHF
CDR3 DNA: TGTGCCACCAGCAGGTTAGGGACAGGGATAGATCAGCCCCAGCATTTT

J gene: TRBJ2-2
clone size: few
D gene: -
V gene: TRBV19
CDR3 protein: CATMEGNTGELFF
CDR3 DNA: TGTGCCACCATGGAGGGGAACACCGGGGAGCTGTTTTTT

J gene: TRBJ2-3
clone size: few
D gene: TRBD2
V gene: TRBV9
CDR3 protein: CASSGGWASGTDTQYF
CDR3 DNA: TGTGCCAGCAGCGGTGGTTGGGCTAGCGGGACAGATACGCAGTATTTT

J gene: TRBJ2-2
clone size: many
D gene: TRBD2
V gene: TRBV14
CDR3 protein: CASSRDYNTGELFF
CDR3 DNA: TGTGCCAGTAGCCGGGACTACAACACCGGGGAGCTGTTTTTT

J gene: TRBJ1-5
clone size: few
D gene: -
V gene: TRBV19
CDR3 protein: CASSEGIGSNQPQHF
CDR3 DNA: TGTGCCAGTAGTGAAGGGATCGGTAGCAATCAGCCCCAGCATTTT

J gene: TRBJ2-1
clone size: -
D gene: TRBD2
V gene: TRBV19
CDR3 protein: CASSMSSGGLINGQFF
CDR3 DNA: TGTGCCAGTAGTATGTCTAGCGGAGGGCTTATCAATGGGCAGTTCTTC

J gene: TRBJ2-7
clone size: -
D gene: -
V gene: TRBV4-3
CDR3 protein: CASSQVSRGGQYF
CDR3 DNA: TGCGCCAGCAGCCAAGTGTCTCGCGGCGGGCAGTACTTC

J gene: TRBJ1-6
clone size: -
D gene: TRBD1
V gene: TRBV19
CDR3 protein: CVSSNQDRGRNSPLHF
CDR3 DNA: TGTGTCAGTAGTAATCAGGACAGGGGGCGTAATTCACCCCTCCACTTT

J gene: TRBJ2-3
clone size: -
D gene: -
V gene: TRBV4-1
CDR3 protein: CASSQVWGGGNTDTQYF
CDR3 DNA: TGCGCCAGCAGCCAAGTCTGGGGAGGGGGCAACACAGATACGCAGTATTTT

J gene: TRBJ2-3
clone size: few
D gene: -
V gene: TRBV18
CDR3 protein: CASSPLTGINTDTQYF
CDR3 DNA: TGTGCCAGCTCCCCTCTTACGGGTATAAACACAGATACGCAGTATTTT

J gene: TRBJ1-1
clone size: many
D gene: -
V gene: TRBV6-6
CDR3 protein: CASSYSMAGALNTEAFF
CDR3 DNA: TGTGCCAGCAGTTACTCGATGGCAGGGGCACTGAACACTGAAGCTTTCTTT

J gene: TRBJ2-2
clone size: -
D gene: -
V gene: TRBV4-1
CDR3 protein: CASSQGLEIPGPGELFF
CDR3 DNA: TGCGCCAGCAGCCAAGGCCTAGAAATTCCCGGGCCCGGGGAGCTGTTTTTT

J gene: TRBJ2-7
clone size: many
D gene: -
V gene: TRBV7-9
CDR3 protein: CASSLAAGAEQYF
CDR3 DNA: TGTGCCAGCAGCTTAGCCGCAGGGGCCGAGCAGTACTTC

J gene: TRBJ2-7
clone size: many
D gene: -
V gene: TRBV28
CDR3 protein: CASQRWVEQYF
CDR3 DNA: TGTGCCAGCCAGCGGTGGGTCGAGCAGTACTTC

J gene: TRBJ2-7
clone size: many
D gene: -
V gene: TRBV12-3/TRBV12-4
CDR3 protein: CASSFGRAYEQYF
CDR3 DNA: TGTGCCAGCAGTTTCGGCAGGGCCTACGAGCAGTACTTC

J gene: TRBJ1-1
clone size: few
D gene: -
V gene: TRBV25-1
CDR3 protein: CASSEYSGCDTEAFF
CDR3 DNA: TGTGCCAGCAGTGAATATTCAGGATGTGACACTGAAGCTTTCTTT

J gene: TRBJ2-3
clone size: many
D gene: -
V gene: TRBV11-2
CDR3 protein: CASSLDGAGYTDTQYF
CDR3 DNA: TGTGCCAGCAGCTTAGATGGGGCGGGGTACACAGATACGCAGTATTTT

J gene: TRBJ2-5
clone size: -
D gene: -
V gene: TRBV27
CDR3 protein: CASSLYPGSLETQYF
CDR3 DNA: TGTGCCAGCAGTTTATATCCGGGGTCGTTGGAGACCCAGTACTTC

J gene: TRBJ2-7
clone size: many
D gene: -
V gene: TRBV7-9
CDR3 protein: CASSLEGDEQYF
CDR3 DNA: TGTGCCAGCAGCTTAGAAGGGGACGAGCAGTACTTC

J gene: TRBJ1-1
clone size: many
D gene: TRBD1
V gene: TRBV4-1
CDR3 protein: CASSQLQGESTEAFF
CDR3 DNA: TGCGCCAGCAGCCAACTACAGGGGGAAAGCACTGAAGCTTTCTTT

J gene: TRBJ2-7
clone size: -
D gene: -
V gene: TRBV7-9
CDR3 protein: CASSSLTWSSYEQYF
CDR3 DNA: TGTGCCAGCAGCTCCCTGACTTGGAGCTCCTACGAGCAGTACTTC